This T cell receptor (beta chain) was sequenced in a study of blood T cell repertoires in COVID-19. As for the study in general: From the United States, Italy and Spain came samples of acute and convalescent COVID-19. PBMCs, B-cell-depleted T cells, or T cells were the source of the cDNA or gDNA that made up the material.

This clone turned up a few times. Methods used by the authors: The authors estimated nucleated cell counts from reference gene primer amplification. Sequencing used immunoSEQ multiplex PCR; TCRdb keeps in-frame clones, though not all of them. That table supplies the V and J calls and clone size; D and trimming were determined from the DNA. Of 160,000 or so clones detected, approximately 90% appear once; the ten largest clones hold over 3.5%. Germline lookup yields CDR1 SGHRS and CDR2 YFSETQ. With 0 bases clipped from V and 0 bases from J, the junction kept 5 bases outside the gene matches. CDR3 length equals 17 residues.

The chain is built from TRBV5-1 and TRBJ1-4, with 7 bases aligning to TRBD1. This receptor was obtained from a woman aged 55-70 years who had recovered from COVID-19. Sequencing was performed on peripheral blood. The CDR3 protein is CASSLATGTSTNEKLFF. The CDR3 DNA is TGCGCCAGCAGCTTGGCGACAGGGACCTCAACTAATGAAAAACTGTTTTTT.